The rows below give T cell receptor beta chains drawn from one sample of a study of T cell responses to AZD1222 COVID-19 vaccine. Generated by immunoSEQ multiplex PCR, the TCRdb table keeps only in-frame clones and is missing some. Here the sample spans under 150,000 clones, 70% to 90% being singletons. The specimen was peripheral blood, collected 28 days after the second AZD1222 dose. These receptors were obtained from an adult who received the AZD1222 COVID-19 vaccine. CDR3s include the opening cysteine and the closing phenylalanine or tryptophan. Fields, in order: J gene, V gene, clone size, D gene, CDR3 DNA, CDR3 protein. The D gene is left open where the match is weak. Expanded clones get a size class; other rows say once, few or many, or leave the size out.

>TRBJ1-5|TRBV5-1|.|TRBD1
TGCGCCAGCAGCTTTACAGGGGGAGGCAATCAGCCCCAGCATTTT
CASSFTGGGNQPQHF
>TRBJ1-1|TRBV27|.|.
TGTGCCAGCAGTTTATACAGGGCCGGGGGCACTGAAGCTTTCTTT
CASSLYRAGGTEAFF
>TRBJ1-2|TRBV27|.|TRBD1
TGTGCCAGCAGGTCCAGACAGGGGGCTAACTATGGCTACACCTTC
CASRSRQGANYGYTF
>TRBJ2-1|TRBV7-7|.|.
TGTGCCAGCAGCTTGAGCGGGCCCTACAATGAGCAGTTCTTC
CASSLSGPYNEQFF
>TRBJ2-4|TRBV4-2|.|.
TGTGCCAGCAGCCAAGATCGGGCGGAGTCCAAAAACATTCAGTACTTC
CASSQDRAESKNIQYF
>TRBJ1-4|TRBV2|.|.
TGTGCCAGTAGTGAGCGGGACCGGGAAAAACTGTTTTTT
CASSERDREKLFF
>TRBJ1-2|TRBV2|.|.
TGTGCCAGCAGTGAAGGGGCATCCATCTATGGCTACACCTTC
CASSEGASIYGYTF
>TRBJ2-3|TRBV11-3|.|.
TGTGCCAGCAGCCCCTCGGGGGGCGGGAGCACAGATACGCAGTATTTT
CASSPSGGGSTDTQYF
>TRBJ2-1|TRBV5-1|.|.
TGCGCCAGCAGCTCACTTACGGCCGGGCCCTACAATGAGCAGTTCTTC
CASSSLTAGPYNEQFF
>TRBJ1-6|TRBV4-3|few|.
TGCGCCAGCAGCCTGCATCGGGAGGGTTCACCCCTCCACTTT
CASSLHREGSPLHF
>TRBJ2-7|TRBV9|.|.
TGTGCCAGCAGCGTATCGGCAGCTCCATCCTACGAGCAGTACTTC
CASSVSAAPSYEQYF
>TRBJ1-3|TRBV5-3|.|.
TGTGCCAGAAGCTTGTCCAGGATGTACTCTGGAAACACCATATATTTT
CARSLSRMYSGNTIYF
>TRBJ2-1|TRBV5-1|.|TRBD2
TGCGCCAGCAGCTTGTCGGGGGGGCATAACGATGAGCAGTTCTTC
CASSLSGGHNDEQFF
>TRBJ2-2|TRBV7-7|.|.
TGTGCCAGCAGCTTAAACACCGCGAACACCGGGGAGCTGTTTTTT
CASSLNTANTGELFF
>TRBJ1-6|TRBV9|.|.
TGTGCCAGCAGCGTAGGCTCAGGGCGGAATTCACCCCTCCACTTT
CASSVGSGRNSPLHF
>TRBJ1-2|TRBV28|.|.
TGTGCCAGCGGCGGGGAAAACTATGGCTACACCTTC
CASGGENYGYTF
>TRBJ1-2|TRBV30|.|.
TGTGCCTGGAGTGTAGTGAGGGTTGCCTACACCTTC
CAWSVVRVAYTF
>TRBJ1-3|TRBV5-8|.|.
TGTGCCAGCAGCTTGGGGACCCAGGGAAACACCATATATTTT
CASSLGTQGNTIYF
>TRBJ2-1|TRBV24-1|.|.
TGTGCCACCAGTGAAACCAATTACAATGAGCAGTTCTTC
CATSETNYNEQFF
>TRBJ1-5|TRBV19|few|.
TGTGCCAGTAGTGTAAGTGAGGATCAGCCCCAGCATTTT
CASSVSEDQPQHF
>TRBJ2-7|TRBV5-1|.|.
TGCGCCAGCAGTAGTACCGGGACCGAAACCTACGAGCAGTACTTC
CASSSTGTETYEQYF
>TRBJ2-3|TRBV7-6|.|TRBD2
TGTGCCAGCAGCTTAGCACCCCTAGCGGGAGGGGCAGATACGCAGTATTTT
CASSLAPLAGGADTQYF
>TRBJ1-3|TRBV5-6|.|.
TGTGCCAGCAGCTTTGCAGGTCCTTACTCTGGAAACACCATATATTTT
CASSFAGPYSGNTIYF
>TRBJ2-2|TRBV7-9|.|TRBD2
TGTGCCAGCAGCACTAGCGGGGCGAACACCGGGGAGCTGTTTTTT
CASSTSGANTGELFF
>TRBJ1-2|TRBV7-9|.|.
TGTGCCAGCAGCCTGGGCCCCGACTATGGCTACACCTTC
CASSLGPDYGYTF
>TRBJ2-7|TRBV27|.|.
TGTGCCAGCAGTTTCCGGGACACTGGAGAGGTGCAGTACTTC
CASSFRDTGEVQYF
>TRBJ1-5|TRBV28|.|.
TGTGCCAGCAGTTTAGGTGCCCGTCAGCCCCAGCATTTT
CASSLGARQPQHF
>TRBJ1-5|TRBV3-1/TRBV3-2|few|TRBD1
TGTGCCAGCAGCCATGGGACAGGGGGCGATCAGCCCCAGCATTTT
CASSHGTGGDQPQHF
>TRBJ2-7|TRBV3-1/TRBV3-2|.|.
TGTGCCAGCAGCCAAGCGGCCTCCTACGAGCAGTACTTC
CASSQAASYEQYF
>TRBJ2-7|TRBV6-1|.|.
TGTGCCAGCAGTGAACGAGGGGGCGAGCAGTACTTC
CASSERGGEQYF
>TRBJ2-2|TRBV25-1|.|.
TGTGCCAGCCGAACCGAGGTGGACACCGGGGAGCTGTTTTTT
CASRTEVDTGELFF
>TRBJ1-1|TRBV19|.|.
TGTGCCAGTAGTGAGGGATTGAACACTGAAGCTTTCTTT
CASSEGLNTEAFF
>TRBJ2-7|TRBV15|.|TRBD2
TGTGCCACCAGCAGAGAAACGGGACTAGCGCTAGATACCTACGAGCAGTACTTC
CATSRETGLALDTYEQYF
>TRBJ2-3|TRBV18|once|.
TGTGCCAGCTCACCAGGGGCGGGAGATACGCAGTATTTT
CASSPGAGDTQYF
>TRBJ1-1|TRBV6-5|.|.
TGTGCCAGCAGTTACGGGTCCGGTAGGACTGAAGCTTTCTTT
CASSYGSGRTEAFF